This TCR beta chain was profiled in a study of cytomegalovirus exposure and HLA in healthy donors. Study-level findings and limits: A later analysis linked a missense DCLRE1C variant to TCR beta V- and J-gene trimming. Versus the approximately 700-donor mean, an Asian-associated ancestry cluster reportedly showed fewer N-insertions in a later analysis. Common viral pathogens seemed to be connected with several of the most significant clusters, according to a later analysis. In terms of immune exposure information, only CMV serostatus was available.

As concerns this clone: The target antigen is unknown. Other DNA sequences from this sample encode an identical CDR3 as well.

The CDR3 length is 14 residues. Trimming cost V 0 bases and J 0 bases, with 5 bases left between them. CDR1 KGHSH and CDR2 LQKENI come from the germline V gene. Amplification used 60 Vbeta primers and 13 Jbeta primers. This table comes from immunoSEQ multiplex PCR, and its TCRdb copy is limited to in-frame clones, with some not included. The sample has around 99,000 clones, roughly two thirds seen once; the top ten hold around 8.1%. Sequencing was carried out using PBMCs. This clonotype originated in a man in his forties in good health and CMV-seronegative. V gene TRBV18 combines with J gene TRBJ1-1, with D unresolved. This CDR3 is CASSPPSVNTEAFF. As DNA, the CDR3 is TGTGCCAGCTCACCACCTTCGGTGAACACTGAAGCTTTCTTT.